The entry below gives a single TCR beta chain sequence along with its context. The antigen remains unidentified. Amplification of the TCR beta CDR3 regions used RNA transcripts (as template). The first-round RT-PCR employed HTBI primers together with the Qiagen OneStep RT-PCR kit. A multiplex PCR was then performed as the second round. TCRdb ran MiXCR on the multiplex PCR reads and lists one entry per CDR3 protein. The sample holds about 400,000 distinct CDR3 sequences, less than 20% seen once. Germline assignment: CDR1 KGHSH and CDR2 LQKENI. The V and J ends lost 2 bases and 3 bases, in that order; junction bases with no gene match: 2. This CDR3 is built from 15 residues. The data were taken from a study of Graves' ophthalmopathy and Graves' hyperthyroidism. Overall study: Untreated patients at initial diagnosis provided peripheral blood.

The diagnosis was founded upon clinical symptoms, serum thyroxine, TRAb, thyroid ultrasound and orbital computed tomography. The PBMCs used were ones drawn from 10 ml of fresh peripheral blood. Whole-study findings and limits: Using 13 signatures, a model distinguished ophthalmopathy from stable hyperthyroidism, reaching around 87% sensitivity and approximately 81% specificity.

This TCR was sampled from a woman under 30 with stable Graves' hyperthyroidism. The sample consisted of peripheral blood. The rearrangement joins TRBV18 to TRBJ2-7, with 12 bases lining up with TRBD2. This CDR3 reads CASSPTSGGNYEQYV. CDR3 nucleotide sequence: TGTGCCAGCTCACCAACTAGCGGGGGGAACTACGAGCAGTACGTC.